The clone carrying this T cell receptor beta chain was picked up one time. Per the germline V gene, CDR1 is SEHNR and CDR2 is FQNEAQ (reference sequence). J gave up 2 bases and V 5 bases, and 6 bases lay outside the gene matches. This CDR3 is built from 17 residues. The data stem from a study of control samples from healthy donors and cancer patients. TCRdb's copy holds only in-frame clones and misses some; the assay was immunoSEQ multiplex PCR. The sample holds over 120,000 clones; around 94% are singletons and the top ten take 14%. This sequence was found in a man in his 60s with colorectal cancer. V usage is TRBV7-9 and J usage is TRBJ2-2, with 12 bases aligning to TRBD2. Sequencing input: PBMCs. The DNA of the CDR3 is TGTGCCAGCAGCCCAGGGACTAGCGGGTTTAACACCGGGGAGCTGTTTTTT. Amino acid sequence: CASSPGTSGFNTGELFF.